The entry that follows covers one T cell receptor beta chain sequence. What it binds is unknown. This entry is derived from a study of STAT3 mutations in large granular lymphocyte leukemia. Broader study findings: At least one immunodominant TCR beta clonotype appeared in every T-cell large granular lymphocyte leukemia patient. In some patients, a small highly pathogenic clone possibly went undetected. After therapy, about 30% of the 18 patients switched clonotypes, all new clones STAT3 wild type.

Each sample's TCRbeta library yielded on average around 44,000 productive templates. Assay: immunoSEQ multiplex PCR; the TCRdb copy retains only in-frame clones and omits some. This table holds several thousand clones, approximately 92% found once. The CDR3 is made up of 13 amino acids. V lost 0 bases and J lost 3, with 6 bases in between. Germline V gene data show CDR1 as SGHVS and CDR2 as FQNEAQ. The material sequenced was peripheral blood mononuclear cells. This TCR was recovered from a man aged 55 to 70 with T-cell large granular lymphocyte leukemia. Some clones in this sample may be carry-over from other donors' samples. The chain employs TRBV7-8 and TRBJ2-7, with D tentatively TRBD2 (5 bases). The CDR3 DNA sequence: TGTGCCAGCAGCTTAGCTACTAGCTACGAGCAGTACTTC. Translating it yields CASSLATSYEQYF. The full variable domain, in which reference TRBV7-8 and TRBJ2-7 provide the parts outside the CDR3, is GAGVSQSPRYKVAKRGQDVALRCDPISGHVSLFWYQQALGQGPEFLTYFQNEAQLDKSGLPSDRFFAERPEGSVSTLKIQRTQQEDSAVYLCASSLATSYEQYFGPGTRLTVT.